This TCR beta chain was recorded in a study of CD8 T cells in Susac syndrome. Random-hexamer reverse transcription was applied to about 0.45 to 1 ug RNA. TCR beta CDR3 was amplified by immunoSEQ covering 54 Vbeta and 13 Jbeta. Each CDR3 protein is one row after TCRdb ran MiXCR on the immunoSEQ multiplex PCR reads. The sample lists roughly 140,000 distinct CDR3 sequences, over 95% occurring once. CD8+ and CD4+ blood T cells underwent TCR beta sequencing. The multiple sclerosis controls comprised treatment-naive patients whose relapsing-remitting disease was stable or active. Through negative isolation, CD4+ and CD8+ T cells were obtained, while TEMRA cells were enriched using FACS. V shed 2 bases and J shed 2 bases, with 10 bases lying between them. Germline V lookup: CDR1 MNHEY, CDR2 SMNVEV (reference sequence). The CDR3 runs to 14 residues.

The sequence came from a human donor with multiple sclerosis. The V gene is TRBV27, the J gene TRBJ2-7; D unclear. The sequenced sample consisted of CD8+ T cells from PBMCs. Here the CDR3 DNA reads TGTGCCAGCAGTTTAAGAAAGATAGCCTACGAGCAGTACTTC. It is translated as CASSLRKIAYEQYF.